This is a list of T cell receptor beta chains from one sample in a study of response to subunit inactivated influenza vaccine. TCRdb ran MiXCR on the RT-PCR reads and lists one entry per CDR3 protein. The sample has about 800,000 distinct CDR3 sequences; less than 25% are singletons. The source material was PBMCs from blood, sampled more than 4 days after vaccination. The receptor set was obtained from a man aged 45 to 65 who received an inactivated influenza vaccine. CDR3s include the opening cysteine and the closing phenylalanine or tryptophan. D genes are given only for firm matches. Clone size, where shown, is once, few, many, or a class for clones that have expanded.

few,TRBV6-2/TRBV6-3,NA,TRBJ1-4,TGTGCCAGCTCCCGACAGCCAAATGAAAAACTGTTTTTT,CASSRQPNEKLFF
NA,TRBV9,NA,TRBJ2-2,TGTGCCAGCAGCGGAGGACTTCCTGGCGGGGAGCTGTTTTTT,CASSGGLPGGELFF
few,TRBV6-2/TRBV6-3,TRBD2,TRBJ2-1,TGTGCCAGCAGTCAGGAGTCCCCCGCGGGGGATGAGCAGTTCTTC,CASSQESPAGDEQFF
NA,TRBV20-1,NA,TRBJ2-1,TGCAGTGCTAGGCCACAGGGTGTACGGAATGAGCAGTTCTTC,CSARPQGVRNEQFF
few,TRBV6-2/TRBV6-3,TRBD2,TRBJ2-1,TGTGCCAGCATGGGGACTAGCGGGAGTCGTGGGATCTATGAGCAGTTCTTC,CASMGTSGSRGIYEQFF
NA,TRBV7-2,NA,TRBJ2-5,TGTGCCAGCAGTAAGGGACGCCAAGAGACCCAGTACTTC,CASSKGRQETQYF
NA,TRBV12-3/TRBV12-4,TRBD2,TRBJ2-7,TGTGCCAGCAGCATGGGACTAGCGGTCGAGCAGTACTTC,CASSMGLAVEQYF
NA,TRBV11-1,TRBD2,TRBJ2-5,TGTGCCAGCAGCTTTGGACACCGATTAGCGGGGGACGTGACATATCAGTACTTC,CASSFGHRLAGDVTYQYF
many,TRBV20-1,TRBD2,TRBJ2-2,TGCAGTGCTAAGCCCTCGACTAGCGGGAGAACCGGGGAGCTGTTTTTT,CSAKPSTSGRTGELFF
NA,TRBV9,NA,TRBJ1-1,TGTGCCAGCAGCGCCCAGGGACCATATGAAGCTTTCTTT,CASSAQGPYEAFF
NA,TRBV3-1,NA,TRBJ2-3,TGTGCCAGCAGCCAATGGGGCCCAGATACGCAGTATTTT,CASSQWGPDTQYF
few,TRBV7-2,TRBD2,TRBJ2-5,TGTGCCAGCAGCTTAGTGGCGGGAGGGCGACAAGAGACCCAGTACTTC,CASSLVAGGRQETQYF
NA,TRBV11-2,TRBD2,TRBJ2-5,TGTGCCAGCAGCTTAGCGCGGGGGGCGCGGGAGACCCAGTACTTC,CASSLARGARETQYF
once,TRBV6-1,TRBD1,TRBJ2-2,TGTGCCAGCAGTGCGGCCGGGACAGGCCCCGGGGAGCTGTTTTTT,CASSAAGTGPGELFF
many,TRBV7-9,NA,TRBJ1-5,TGTGCCAGCAGCTCCGACGGGGGTTACTATCAGCCCCAGCATTTT,CASSSDGGYYQPQHF
few,TRBV7-9,TRBD2,TRBJ2-1,TGTGCCAGCAGCGCCGGGACTAGCGGGAGGGTCGATGAGCAGTTCTTC,CASSAGTSGRVDEQFF
NA,TRBV7-9,TRBD1,TRBJ2-3,TGTGCCAGCAGTTCCCTGAGGGACAGGACCACAGATACGCAGTATTTT,CASSSLRDRTTDTQYF
NA,TRBV15,NA,TRBJ2-5,TGTGCCACCAGCCCTCTCTGGGGGGAGACCCAGTACTTC,CATSPLWGETQYF
once,TRBV20-1,NA,TRBJ2-7,TGCAGTGCTAGCCCCGGGAGACACTACGAGCAGTACTTC,CSASPGRHYEQYF
NA,TRBV6-1,NA,TRBJ1-5,TGTGCCAGCAGTGAAGCAGGGGTCCATCAGCCCCAGCATTTT,CASSEAGVHQPQHF
few,TRBV3-1,NA,TRBJ2-1,TGTGCCAGCACCCAGGGCGGGATCCACAATGAGCAGTTCTTC,CASTQGGIHNEQFF
few,TRBV20-1,TRBD2,TRBJ2-7,TGCAGTGCTTACGGACTAGCGGGGGTGTACGAGCAGTACTTC,CSAYGLAGVYEQYF
NA,TRBV5-6,NA,TRBJ2-4,TGTGCCAGCAGAAGAGGGCCGGGAGCCAAAAACATTCAGTACTTC,CASRRGPGAKNIQYF
NA,TRBV14,NA,TRBJ2-3,TGTGCCAGCAGCCAGGACCTCGTCCCAGATACGCAGTATTTT,CASSQDLVPDTQYF
NA,TRBV20-1,NA,TRBJ1-4,TGCAGTGCTAGAGACCTGGGCGGTGAAAAACTGTTTTTT,CSARDLGGEKLFF
NA,TRBV6-4,NA,TRBJ1-4,TGTGCCAGCAGTGTGGAAGTAGGGGAAAAACTGTTTTTT,CASSVEVGEKLFF
NA,TRBV6-5,NA,TRBJ2-7,TGTGCCAGCAGCGGGGGACGGGACGAGCAGTACTTC,CASSGGRDEQYF
NA,TRBV11-2,TRBD1,TRBJ1-5,TGTGCCAGCATCGGGAACAGGGGGGACCAGCATTTT,CASIGNRGDQHF